What follows are 9 T cell receptor beta chains derived from one specimen sequenced in a study of T cell responses to AZD1222 COVID-19 vaccine. The table came from immunoSEQ multiplex PCR; TCRdb's copy has only in-frame clones and leaves some out. The sample carries some 150,000 clones, roughly 90% recorded once. The specimen comprised peripheral blood, sampled 28 days after the second AZD1222 dose. The origin of the receptors is an adult who received the AZD1222 COVID-19 vaccine.

V is TRBV27 and J is TRBJ1-1; 9 bases match TRBD1. Germline values: CDR1 MNHEY, CDR2 SMNVEV (reference sequence). This CDR3 is built from 15 residues. Trimming at V came to 2 bases and at J to 1 base, leaving 2 bases not matched to a gene. The CDR3 region is CASSLKGQGNTEAFF. The CDR3 DNA follows: TGTGCCAGCAGTTTAAAGGGACAGGGGAACACTGAAGCTTTCTTT.

The chain couples TRBV15 to TRBJ2-3, with 7 bases matching TRBD1. From germline, CDR1 is LNHNV and CDR2 YYDKDF (reference sequence). V trimming: 3 bases; J trimming: 2 bases; junction bases outside the gene matches: 8. The length of the CDR3 is 16 residues. DNA for the CDR3: TGTGCCACCAGCAGCGCCGGGACAGCCTACACAGATACGCAGTATTTT. Its translation: CATSSAGTAYTDTQYF.

The V gene is TRBV30, the J gene TRBJ1-6; D is perhaps TRBD1 (6 bases). This CDR3 has 21 amino acids. Germline V gene lookup returns CDR1 GTSNPN and CDR2 SVGIG (reference sequence). Trimming pared 4 bases from V and 0 bases from J, leaving 28 bases between. This CDR3 reads CAWKPNLWGAYQSSYNSPLHF. The CDR3 coding sequence is TGTGCCTGGAAACCTAATCTTTGGGGGGCGTACCAAAGCTCCTATAATTCACCCCTCCACTTT.

The rearrangement uses TRBV13 and TRBJ2-7, with 9 positions matching TRBD1. Germline V lookup: CDR1 PRHDT, CDR2 FYEKMQ (reference sequence). The ends lost 5 bases at V and 4 bases at J; junction bases unmatched: 12. This CDR3 region has 16 residues. CDR3 in DNA: TGTGCCAGCAGCCCTAAAGGGACAGGGAAAAGGTACGAGCAGTACTTC. Residues: CASSPKGTGKRYEQYF.

The genes are TRBV28 and TRBJ1-3; perhaps TRBD1 as D (5 bases). The CDR3 loop spans 14 amino acids. In germline, CDR1 is MDHEN, CDR2 SYDVKM. The V end was cut by 6 bases, the J end by 1 base, with 10 bases between. The CDR3 DNA is TGTGCCAGCAGCTCGACAGTTTCTGGAAACACCATATATTTT. Translating gives CASSSTVSGNTIYF.

V is TRBV11-3 and J is TRBJ2-7; 7 bases fit TRBD2. The CDR3 covers 15 residues. Germline CDR1 and CDR2: SGHNT and YENEEA. With V trimmed by 3 bases and J by 0 bases, 5 bases remained unmatched. Written as DNA, the CDR3 is TGTGCCAGCAGCTTGGGGGGGGATTCCTCCTACGAGCAGTACTTC. It translates to CASSLGGDSSYEQYF.

This chain links TRBV24-1 with TRBJ1-5, with D unclear. The V end lost 5 bases, the J end lost 5 bases, and 6 bases lay between the germline ends. The CDR3 extends over 12 amino acids. Germline V lookup: CDR1 KGHDR, CDR2 SFDVKD. CDR3 sequence: CATSVGDQPQHF. In DNA form, the CDR3 reads TGTGCCACCAGTGTTGGGGATCAGCCCCAGCATTTT.

V is TRBV19 and J is TRBJ1-2; D is undetermined. Deletions cut 3 bases from V and 0 bases from J, with 11 bases between. Looked up from germline, CDR1 is LNHDA and CDR2 is SQIVND (reference sequence). The CDR3 totals 15 residues. Here the CDR3 DNA reads TGTGCCAGTAGTATTACGCCAGAACCTAACTATGGCTACACCTTC. Protein: CASSITPEPNYGYTF.

This clone was observed a few times. The rearrangement joins TRBV28 to TRBJ2-1, with D unclear. Germline CDR1 reads MDHEN; CDR2 reads SYDVKM. Trimming removed 7 bases at V and 0 bases at J, with 10 bases between. The CDR3 has 14 amino acids. The CDR3 region has the DNA TGTGCCAGCAAGGGCTGGTACTCCTACAATGAGCAGTTCTTC. Its translation is CASKGWYSYNEQFF.